This record covers a single T cell receptor beta chain. What it binds is not known. As to treatment: some 19 received Ad26.COV2.S at low or high dose, single or two shots; five or six received placebo; per-sample allocation not given. Day 63 after the first injection of vaccine or placebo was the sampling time. Ad26 vector vaccine expressed Wuhan-strain SARS-CoV-2 spike. This entry is derived from a study of Ad26.COV2.S vaccination and SARS-CoV-2 variants. Looking at the study overall: Intramuscular Ad26.COV2.S doses were given once or twice, 56 days apart. Study findings and constraints: The breadth of spike-specific CD8+ and CD4+ T cell responses after vaccination was reportedly substantial. Relative to placebo recipients, vaccine recipients exhibited elevated spike-specific TCR breadth.

Clones were sequenced by immunoSEQ multiplex PCR, and TCRdb holds only the in-frame ones, with some missing. The repertoire holds around 300,000 clones, with approximately 90% as singletons. The receptor was derived from a person aged 18-60 years who received the Ad26.COV2.S COVID-19 vaccine or a placebo. The starting material was peripheral blood, obtained in a trial of Ad26.COV2.S vaccine versus placebo.

The CDR3 reads CASSPRGVVQPQHF. As DNA, the CDR3 is TGTGCCAGCAGCCCCCGGGGGGTCGTTCAGCCCCAGCATTTT. V and J are TRBV27 and TRBJ1-5; a possible D gene is TRBD1 (5 bases). CDR1 MNHEY and CDR2 SMNVEV come from the germline V gene (reference sequence). This CDR3 has 14 residues. The germline V and J ends were trimmed by 6 bases and 6 bases, with 15 bases remaining between them.